This entry lists 30 T cell receptor beta chains sequenced from one sample in a study of cytomegalovirus exposure and HLA in healthy donors. PCR used 60 Vbeta primers and 13 Jbeta primers. This table comes from immunoSEQ multiplex PCR, and its TCRdb copy is limited to in-frame clones, with some not included. The sample holds 150,000 or so clones, 73% seen once. The specimen sequenced was PBMCs. These receptors were collected from a young woman in good health and CMV-seronegative.

The CDR3 DNA sequence: TGCGCCAGCAGCCTCGGGACAGGCGACACTGAAGCTTTCTTT. Its protein product is CASSLGTGDTEAFF. J is TRBJ1-1 and V is TRBV4-1; 8 bases line up with TRBD1. CDR1 and CDR2 from the germline V gene are MGHRA and YSYEKL. Trimming removed 4 bases from V and 3 bases from J; junction bases left unmatched: 4. The CDR3 totals 14 residues.

The table lists this clone with a count of one. V and J are TRBV4-3 and TRBJ2-1; TRBD2 matches at 10 bases. The CDR3 contains 17 residues. Germline lookup yields CDR1 LGHNA and CDR2 YSLEER. The junction had 9 bases not matched to a gene; V was cut back by 2 bases and J by 5 bases. The CDR3 nucleotides are TGCGCCAGCAGCCAAAGGGCTAGCGGGGGCTATAACAATGAGCAGTTCTTC. Its translation is CASSQRASGGYNNEQFF.

The genes are TRBV11-2 and TRBJ2-2; D is unclear. CDR1 and CDR2 from the germline V gene are SGHAT and FQNNGV. The V end lost 5 bases, the J end lost 3 bases, and 13 bases lay between the germline ends. The CDR3 length is 15 residues. The CDR3 protein is CASSPGLMDTGELFF. The CDR3 coding sequence is TGTGCCAGCAGCCCCGGTTTAATGGACACCGGGGAGCTGTTTTTT.

The chain links TRBV6-1 to TRBJ1-3; 9 bases line up with TRBD1. CDR1 and CDR2 from the germline V gene are MNHNS and SASEGT. With 8 bases clipped from V and 3 bases from J, the junction kept 5 bases outside the gene matches. The CDR3 runs 14 residues. CDR3 DNA sequence: TGTGCCAGCCGACAGGGGGGATTTGGAAACACCATATATTTT. Its translation is CASRQGGFGNTIYF.

The V gene is TRBV11-3, the J gene TRBJ1-4, with 7 nucleotides matching TRBD1. The germline V gene has CDR1 SGHNT and CDR2 YENEEA. This CDR3 is 14 amino acids long. The V and J ends lost 6 bases and 4 bases, in that order; junction bases with no gene match: 5. The CDR3 nucleotides read TGTGCCAGCAGTCCGGGACAGCTTAATGAAAAACTGTTTTTT. It codes for CASSPGQLNEKLFF.

The chain carries TRBV29-1 and TRBJ1-4, with 8 bases lining up with TRBD1. CDR3 length equals 15 residues. V shed 6 bases, J shed 3 bases, and the junction held 9 bases outside the gene matches. Germline V gives CDR1 SQVTM, CDR2 ANQGSEA. This CDR3 is CSVRTGRTANEKLFF. The CDR3 DNA sequence: TGCAGCGTCCGGACAGGGCGAACGGCTAATGAAAAACTGTTTTTT.

V is TRBV11-3 and J is TRBJ1-1, with D hard to call. This CDR3 spans 11 amino acids. Germline CDR1 is SGHNT and CDR2 is YENEEA. Trimming shortened V by 6 bases and J by 4 bases, and 6 bases separated the two germline ends. This CDR3 is CASRPGTEAFF. CDR3 DNA: TGTGCCAGCAGACCCGGCACTGAAGCTTTCTTT.

The table lists this clone with a few counts. This chain's CDR3 is CASSYPGLSSYEQYF. CDR3 bases: TGTGCCAGCAGCTACCCGGGACTGAGCTCCTACGAGCAGTACTTC. V gene TRBV5-4 combines with J gene TRBJ2-7; D is perhaps TRBD2 (6 bases). The germline CDR1 and CDR2 sequences are SGHNT and YYREEE (reference sequence). CDR3 length: 15 amino acids. Trimming cost V 3 bases and J 0 bases, with 13 bases left between them.

The V and J genes are TRBV6-6 and TRBJ2-7, with a tentative D call TRBD1 (5 bases). This CDR3 spans 14 amino acids. Per the germline V gene, CDR1 is MNHNY and CDR2 is SVGAGI (reference sequence). Trimming shortened V by 0 bases and J by 7 bases, and 13 bases separated the two germline ends. CDR3 loop: CASSYSTAASEQYF. CDR3 sequence (DNA): TGTGCCAGCAGTTACTCGACAGCTGCTAGTGAGCAGTACTTC.

This sequence joins TRBV5-1 and TRBJ2-7, with a possible D match to TRBD2 (6 bases). The CDR3 is 14 amino acids. V was cut by 5 bases and J by 3 bases, with 15 bases left in between. Germline V gene data show CDR1 as SGHRS and CDR2 as YFSETQ. Here the CDR3 reads CASRGTGARYEQYF. The CDR3 nucleotides read TGCGCCAGCAGGGGGACTGGGGCTCGCTACGAGCAGTACTTC.

This chain links TRBV6-1 with TRBJ2-7, with D maybe TRBD2 (5 bases). The CDR3 contains 12 residues. V was shortened by 8 bases and J by 4 bases, with 12 bases between the two germline ends. Germline V gene sequence: CDR1 MNHNS, CDR2 SASEGT. This chain's CDR3 is CASGNRGYEQYV. CDR3 in DNA: TGTGCCAGCGGAAACCGGGGATACGAGCAGTACGTC.

The chain recombines TRBV27 with TRBJ1-2; 8 nucleotides agree with TRBD1. CDR1 and CDR2 (germline): MNHEY, SMNVEV (reference sequence). The V segment lost 2 bases and the J segment 7 bases; nucleotides outside the gene matches: 15. The CDR3 is 17 amino acids. CDR3: CASSLVVGTGVSSGYTF. The CDR3 bases are TGTGCCAGCAGTTTAGTTGTAGGGACAGGCGTATCCTCTGGCTACACCTTC.

This clone appeared a few times. The chain has TRBV18 and TRBJ1-1, with a weak D call TRBD1 (5 bases). V was shortened by 3 bases and J by 5 bases, with 7 bases between the two germline ends. This CDR3 is 12 amino acids long. In germline, CDR1 is KGHSH, CDR2 LQKENI. Here the CDR3 reads CASSPGLTEAFF. The DNA of the CDR3 is TGTGCCAGCTCACCGGGGCTTACTGAAGCTTTCTTT.

CDR3 residues: CASSQDREPLPLHF. In DNA, the CDR3 is TGCGCCAGCAGCCAAGATCGGGAACCGCTCCCCCTCCACTTT. The chain joins TRBV4-3 to TRBJ1-6; D call uncertain. CDR1 is LGHNA, CDR2 YSLEER, per germline. The CDR3 consists of 14 residues. V lost 0 bases, J lost 13 bases, and 13 bases lay in between.

V usage is TRBV29-1 and J usage is TRBJ2-1; 12 bases are shared with TRBD2. CDR3 length equals 15 residues. Trimming took 6 bases from V and 12 from J; bases not matched to a gene: 15. The germline V gene encodes CDR1 SQVTM and CDR2 ANQGSEA. CDR3 nucleotides: TGCAGCGTAACCACCCTAGCGGGGGGGCCGTACGTGCAGTTCTTC. Translating gives CSVTTLAGGPYVQFF.

The genes are TRBV19 and TRBJ2-3, with TRBD2 identical over 10 bases. The CDR3 extends over 14 amino acids. Looked up from germline, CDR1 is LNHDA and CDR2 is SQIVND (reference sequence). V trimming: 5 bases; J trimming: 9 bases; junction bases outside the gene matches: 8. The CDR3 reads CASSSRTSGTTQYF. The CDR3 coding sequence is TGTGCCAGTAGTTCAAGGACTAGCGGAACCACGCAGTATTTT. Supplemented by reference TRBV19 and TRBJ2-3, the full variable domain reads DGGITQSPKYLFRKEGQNVTLSCEQNLNHDAMYWYRQDPGQGLRLIYYSQIVNDFQKGDIAEGYSVSREKKESFPLTVTSAQKNPTAFYLCASSSRTSGTTQYFGPGTRLTVL.

V usage is TRBV7-3 and J usage is TRBJ2-2; TRBD1 might be the D (5 bases). Trimming left V 10 bases short and J 9 bases short, with 18 bases between. This CDR3 is built from 13 residues. Germline V CDR1 and CDR2: SGHTA, FQGTGA. In DNA form, the CDR3 reads TGTGCCACCACCCCCACAGGTTGGCGGGAGCTGTTTTTT. Translated: CATTPTGWRELFF.

This chain connects TRBV27 to TRBJ2-7; D not certain. Trimming removed 8 bases from V and 0 bases from J, with 5 bases in between. This CDR3 spans 11 amino acids. Germline V gene sequence: CDR1 MNHEY, CDR2 SMNVEV (reference sequence). CDR3 DNA: TGTGCCAGCGGAGTCTCCTACGAGCAGTACGTC. Amino acids: CASGVSYEQYV.

This clone has a handful of counts. The chain links TRBV27 to TRBJ2-7, with D possibly being TRBD2 (6 bases). The V end was cut by 5 bases, the J end by 1 base, with 15 bases between. Germline CDR1 reads MNHEY; CDR2 reads SMNVEV (reference sequence). This CDR3 has 15 amino acids. The CDR3 loop reads CASSLPGAGSYEQYF. In DNA form, the CDR3 reads TGTGCCAGCAGTCTGCCCGGGGCGGGGTCCTACGAGCAGTACTTC.

The CDR3 here is CASIRQGAISGELFF. In DNA, the CDR3 is TGTGCCAGCATTCGACAGGGGGCGATCTCCGGGGAGCTGTTTTTT. The chain has TRBV2 and TRBJ2-2; 10 positions agree with TRBD1. The CDR3 runs 15 residues. Germline lookup yields CDR1 SNHLY and CDR2 FYNNEI. Germline trimming cut 7 bases from V and 6 bases from J; bases unmatched to any gene: 8.

The sample holds one count of this clone. The chain joins TRBV6-1 to TRBJ2-7; D possibly corresponds to TRBD2 (6 bases). Germline CDR1 reads MNHNS; CDR2 reads SASEGT. Trimming cost V 2 bases and J 7 bases, with 15 bases left between them. The CDR3 consists of 14 residues. This CDR3 reads CASSEIQGTQEQYF. The CDR3, as DNA: TGTGCCAGCAGTGAAATTCAAGGGACTCAAGAGCAGTACTTC.

The chain is built from TRBV27 and TRBJ2-1; D is perhaps TRBD1 (5 bases). With 2 bases removed from V and 8 bases from J, the gap between germline ends came to 13 bases. The germline V gene has CDR1 MNHEY and CDR2 SMNVEV (reference sequence). The CDR3 has 14 residues. In DNA form, the CDR3 reads TGTGCCAGCAGTTTAGCGCCAGGGCAGCATGAGCAGTTCTTC. Residues: CASSLAPGQHEQFF.

This clone has more than one count but fewer than ten. The rearrangement uses TRBV28 and TRBJ1-1; TRBD1 agrees at 10 bases. CDR1 and CDR2 (germline): MDHEN, SYDVKM. The CDR3 totals 16 residues. Germline trimming cut 5 bases from V and 5 bases from J; bases unmatched to any gene: 11. The CDR3 reads CASSNHGTGEGTEAFF. For the CDR3, the DNA is TGTGCCAGCAGTAACCACGGGACAGGGGAGGGAACTGAAGCTTTCTTT.

The chain carries TRBV4-2 and TRBJ1-2; no reliable D call. This CDR3 is built from 13 residues. Germline V gives CDR1 LGHNA, CDR2 YNFKEQ. V was cut by 0 bases and J by 6 bases, with 8 bases left in between. The CDR3 region is CASSQDGRDGYTF. The CDR3 coding sequence is TGTGCCAGCAGCCAAGATGGGCGGGATGGCTACACCTTC.

The V and J genes are TRBV4-3 and TRBJ2-2; 10 nucleotides align to TRBD2. The CDR3 has 15 amino acids. With 6 bases clipped from V and 3 bases from J, the junction kept 4 bases outside the gene matches. Germline loops: CDR1 LGHNA, CDR2 YSLEER. In nucleotides, the CDR3 is TGCGCCAGCAGTAGCGGGGGGACACACACCGGGGAGCTGTTTTTT. Translation gives CASSSGGTHTGELFF.

The chain is built from TRBV25-1 and TRBJ2-3; 9 bases match TRBD2. Germline values: CDR1 MGHDK, CDR2 SYGVNS. J lost 6 bases, V lost 1 base, and 11 bases had no gene match. CDR3 length equals 17 residues. CDR3 nucleotides: TGTGCCAGCAGTGAATTAGGGACTAGCTATTCATCGGATACGCAGTATTTT. Its protein is CASSELGTSYSSDTQYF.

With regard to this clone: A junction boundary mismatches the germline segment, possibly from a read error. The same CDR3 also results from other DNA sequences found in this sample. The V and J genes are TRBV11-1 and TRBJ1-2, with 9 bases that match TRBD1. The germline V gene has CDR1 SGHAT and CDR2 FQDESV (reference sequence). The CDR3 totals 13 residues. CDR3 amino acids: CASSWDRDYGYTF. In nucleotides, the CDR3 is TGTGCCAGCAGCTGGGACAGGGACTATGGCTACACCTTT.

There are a few counts of this clone. The chain uses TRBV18 and TRBJ1-1, with D maybe TRBD1 (5 bases). The germline V gene has CDR1 KGHSH and CDR2 LQKENI. The V gene lost 0 bases and the J gene lost 1 base, with 15 bases spanning the gap. The CDR3 runs 17 residues. CDR3 nucleotide sequence: TGTGCCAGCTCACCACCTATCAGGGATCTGAGGAACACTGAAGCTTTCTTT. Protein sequence: CASSPPIRDLRNTEAFF.

This clone was counted a single time. The rearrangement links TRBV6-6 to TRBJ1-4; maybe TRBD1 (6 bases). CDR1 is MNHNY, CDR2 SVGAGI, per germline (reference sequence). V dropped 6 bases and J dropped 6 bases, with 11 bases sitting between them. CDR3 size: 13 residues. The CDR3 sequence: CASRKGGDEKLFF. CDR3 DNA sequence: TGTGCCAGCAGGAAAGGGGGAGATGAAAAACTGTTTTTT.

The chain uses TRBV11-3 and TRBJ1-1; D not certain. Germline values: CDR1 SGHNT, CDR2 YENEEA. This CDR3 comprises 14 residues. Trimming took 3 bases from V and 0 from J, leaving 8 bases between them. CDR3: CASSFSNMNTEAFF. The CDR3 DNA sequence: TGTGCCAGCAGCTTTTCCAACATGAACACTGAAGCTTTCTTT.